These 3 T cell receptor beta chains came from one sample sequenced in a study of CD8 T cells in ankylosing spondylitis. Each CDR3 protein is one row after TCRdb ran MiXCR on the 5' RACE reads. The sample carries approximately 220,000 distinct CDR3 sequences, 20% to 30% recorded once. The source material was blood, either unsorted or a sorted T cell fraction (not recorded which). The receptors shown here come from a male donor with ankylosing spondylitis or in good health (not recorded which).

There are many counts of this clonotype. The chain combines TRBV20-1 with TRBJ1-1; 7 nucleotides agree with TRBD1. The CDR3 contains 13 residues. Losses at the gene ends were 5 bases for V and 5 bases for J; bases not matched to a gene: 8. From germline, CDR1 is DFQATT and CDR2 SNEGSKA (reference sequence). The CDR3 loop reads CSAGHQGGTEAFF. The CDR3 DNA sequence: TGCAGTGCTGGTCATCAGGGGGGGACTGAAGCTTTCTTT.

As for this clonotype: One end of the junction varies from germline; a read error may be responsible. The CDR3 DNA reads TGTACCAGCAGCCCCGGGACTAGCGGCCTGATGCATGACTACAATGAGCAGTTCTTC. This gives the protein CTSSPGTSGLMHDYNEQFF. V gene TRBV12-3 or TRBV12-4 combines with J gene TRBJ2-1; 11 positions agree with TRBD2. This CDR3 has 19 amino acids.

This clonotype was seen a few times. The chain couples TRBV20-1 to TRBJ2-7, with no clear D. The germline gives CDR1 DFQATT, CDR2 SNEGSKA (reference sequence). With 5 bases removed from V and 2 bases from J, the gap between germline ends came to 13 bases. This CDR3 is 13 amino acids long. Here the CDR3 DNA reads TGCAGTGCTCCAAGGACCCCTACCTACGAGCAGTACTTC. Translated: CSAPRTPTYEQYF.